The text below deals with one T cell receptor (beta chain). No antigen is known for it. These data originate in a study of a mutant IDH1 vaccine in newly diagnosed glioma. The time point denotes: week 5, during vaccination. Vaccinated patients received 300 ug of mutant IDH1 20-mer peptide per dose, with topical imiquimod. TCRdb's copy holds only in-frame clones and misses some; the assay was immunoSEQ multiplex PCR. The table has 30,000 to 35,000 clones, about 79% seen once. This TCR was recovered from a man aged 25 to 40 with glioma. Sequenced here: PBMCs, sampled from a glioma patient whose treatment included an IDH1 peptide vaccine.

CDR3 protein: CASSEGTGYEKLFF. The CDR3 DNA reads as TGTGCCAGCAGTGAAGGGACAGGATACGAAAAACTGTTTTTT. The chain links TRBV2 to TRBJ1-4; 7 nucleotides agree with TRBD1. Germline assignment: CDR1 SNHLY and CDR2 FYNNEI. CDR3 size: 14 residues. With 1 base clipped from V and 8 bases from J, the junction kept 4 bases outside the gene matches.